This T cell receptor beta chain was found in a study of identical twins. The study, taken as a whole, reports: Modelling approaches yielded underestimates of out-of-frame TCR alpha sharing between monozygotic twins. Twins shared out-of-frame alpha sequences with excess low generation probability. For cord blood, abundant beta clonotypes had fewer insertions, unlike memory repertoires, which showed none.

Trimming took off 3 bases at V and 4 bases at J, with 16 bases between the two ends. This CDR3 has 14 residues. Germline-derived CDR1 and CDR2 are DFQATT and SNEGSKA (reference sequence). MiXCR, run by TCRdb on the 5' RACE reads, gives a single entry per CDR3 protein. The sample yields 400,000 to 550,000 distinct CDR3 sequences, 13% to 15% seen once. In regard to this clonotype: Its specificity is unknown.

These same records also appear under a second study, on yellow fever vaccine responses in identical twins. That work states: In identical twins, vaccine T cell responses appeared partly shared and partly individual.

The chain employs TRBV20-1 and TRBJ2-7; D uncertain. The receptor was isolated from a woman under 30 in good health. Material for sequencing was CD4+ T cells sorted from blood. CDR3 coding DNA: TGCAGTGCTAGCCCCGGCGCGGTCAGATACGAGCAGTACTTC. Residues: CSASPGAVRYEQYF.